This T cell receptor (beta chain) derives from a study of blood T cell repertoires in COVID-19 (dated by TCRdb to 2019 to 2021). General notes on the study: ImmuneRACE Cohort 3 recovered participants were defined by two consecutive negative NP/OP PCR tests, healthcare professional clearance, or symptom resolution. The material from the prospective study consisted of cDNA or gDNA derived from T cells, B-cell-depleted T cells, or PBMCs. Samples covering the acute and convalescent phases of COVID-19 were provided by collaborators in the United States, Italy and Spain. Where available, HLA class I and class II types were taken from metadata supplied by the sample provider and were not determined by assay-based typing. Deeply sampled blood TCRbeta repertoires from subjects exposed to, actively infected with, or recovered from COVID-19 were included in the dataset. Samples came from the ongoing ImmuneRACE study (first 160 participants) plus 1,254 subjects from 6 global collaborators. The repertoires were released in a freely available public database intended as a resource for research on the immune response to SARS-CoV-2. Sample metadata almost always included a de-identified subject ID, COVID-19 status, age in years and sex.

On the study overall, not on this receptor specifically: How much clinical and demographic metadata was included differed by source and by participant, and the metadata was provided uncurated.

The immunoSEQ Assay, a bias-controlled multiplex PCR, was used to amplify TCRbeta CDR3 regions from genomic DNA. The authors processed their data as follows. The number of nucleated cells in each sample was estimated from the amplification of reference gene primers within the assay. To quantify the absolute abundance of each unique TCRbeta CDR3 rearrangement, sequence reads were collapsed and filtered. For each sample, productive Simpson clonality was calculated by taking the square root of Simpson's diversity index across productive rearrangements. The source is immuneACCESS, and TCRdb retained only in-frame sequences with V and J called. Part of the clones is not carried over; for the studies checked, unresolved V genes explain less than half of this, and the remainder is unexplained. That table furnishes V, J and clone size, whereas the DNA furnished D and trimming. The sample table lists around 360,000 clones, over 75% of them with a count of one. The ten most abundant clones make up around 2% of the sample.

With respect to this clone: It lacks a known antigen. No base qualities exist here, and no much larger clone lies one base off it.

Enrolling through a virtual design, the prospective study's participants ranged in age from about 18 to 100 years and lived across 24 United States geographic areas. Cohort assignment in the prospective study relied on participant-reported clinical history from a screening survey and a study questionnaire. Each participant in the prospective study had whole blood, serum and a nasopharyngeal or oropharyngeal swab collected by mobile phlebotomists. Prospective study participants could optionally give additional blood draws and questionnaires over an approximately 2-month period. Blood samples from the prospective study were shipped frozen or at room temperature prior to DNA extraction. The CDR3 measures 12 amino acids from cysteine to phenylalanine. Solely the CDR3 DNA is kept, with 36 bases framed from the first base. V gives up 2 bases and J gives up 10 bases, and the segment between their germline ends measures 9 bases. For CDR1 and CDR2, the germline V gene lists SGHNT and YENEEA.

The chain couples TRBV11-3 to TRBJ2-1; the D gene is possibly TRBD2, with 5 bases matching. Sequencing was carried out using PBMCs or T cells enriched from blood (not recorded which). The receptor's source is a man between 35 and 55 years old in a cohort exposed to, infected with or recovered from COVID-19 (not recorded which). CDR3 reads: CASSLRSGEQFF. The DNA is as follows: TGTGCCAGCAGCTTAAGGTCGGGAGAGCAGTTCTTC.